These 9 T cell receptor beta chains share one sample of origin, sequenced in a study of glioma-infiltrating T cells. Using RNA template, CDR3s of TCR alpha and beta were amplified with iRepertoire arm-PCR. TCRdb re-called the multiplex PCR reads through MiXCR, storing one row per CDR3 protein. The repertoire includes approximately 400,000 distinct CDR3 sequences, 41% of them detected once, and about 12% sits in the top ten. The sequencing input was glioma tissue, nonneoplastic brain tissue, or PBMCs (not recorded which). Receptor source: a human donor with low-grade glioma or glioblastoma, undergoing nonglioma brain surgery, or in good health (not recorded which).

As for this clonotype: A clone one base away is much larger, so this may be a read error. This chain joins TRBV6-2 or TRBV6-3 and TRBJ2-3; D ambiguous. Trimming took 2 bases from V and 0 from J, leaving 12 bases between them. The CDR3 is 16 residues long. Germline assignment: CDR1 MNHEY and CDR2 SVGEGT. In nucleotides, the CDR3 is TGTGCCAGCAGTTACGGGAATGTACTCAGCACAGATACGCAGTATTTT. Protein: CASSYGNVLSTDTQYF.

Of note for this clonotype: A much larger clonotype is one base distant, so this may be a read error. The CDR3 protein is CASDRKAGGSQPQHF. Written as DNA, the CDR3 is TGTGCCAGCGACCGTAAGGCAGGGGGAAGTCAGCCCCAGCATTTT. This sequence joins TRBV28 and TRBJ1-5; 7 nucleotides agree with TRBD1. This CDR3 comprises 15 residues. Trimming cost V 8 bases and J 6 bases; bases outside gene matches: 13. CDR1 and CDR2 (germline): MDHEN, SYDVKM.

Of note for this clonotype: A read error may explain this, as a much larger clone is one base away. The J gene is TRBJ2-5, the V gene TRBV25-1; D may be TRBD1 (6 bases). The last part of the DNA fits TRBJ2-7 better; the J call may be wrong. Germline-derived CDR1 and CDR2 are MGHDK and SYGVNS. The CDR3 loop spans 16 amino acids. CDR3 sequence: CASSECNHRATYEQYF. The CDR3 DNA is TGTGCCAGCAGTGAATGCAACCACAGGGCAACCTACGAGCAGTACTTC.

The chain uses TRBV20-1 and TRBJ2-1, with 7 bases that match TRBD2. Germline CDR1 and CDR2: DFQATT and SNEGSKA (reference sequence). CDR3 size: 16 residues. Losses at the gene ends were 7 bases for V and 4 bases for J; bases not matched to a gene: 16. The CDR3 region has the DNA TGCAGTGAATTCACCATGGGACTAACGAGATACAATGAGCAGTTCTTC. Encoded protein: CSEFTMGLTRYNEQFF.

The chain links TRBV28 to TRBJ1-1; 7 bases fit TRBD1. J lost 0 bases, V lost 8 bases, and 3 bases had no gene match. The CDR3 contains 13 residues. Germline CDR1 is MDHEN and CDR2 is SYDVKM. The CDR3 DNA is TGTGCCAGCGGCAGGGGGTTGAACACTGAAGCTTTCTTT. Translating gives CASGRGLNTEAFF.

This CDR3 is CASSYSTTGNYGYTF. The DNA for the CDR3 is TGTGCCAGCAGTTACTCTACGACAGGGAACTATGGCTACACCTTC. The chain couples TRBV6-2 or TRBV6-3 to TRBJ1-2, with 7 positions matching TRBD1. The CDR3 has 15 amino acids. Germline V gene lookup returns CDR1 MNHEY and CDR2 SVGEGT. V shed 0 bases and J 2 bases; nucleotides not matched to a gene: 3.

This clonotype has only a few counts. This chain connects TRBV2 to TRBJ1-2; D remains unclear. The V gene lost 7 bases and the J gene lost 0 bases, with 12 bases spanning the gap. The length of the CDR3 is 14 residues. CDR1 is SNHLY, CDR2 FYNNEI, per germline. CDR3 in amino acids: CASTPRTSNYGYTF. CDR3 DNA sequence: TGTGCCAGCACCCCGAGGACTTCTAACTATGGCTACACCTTC. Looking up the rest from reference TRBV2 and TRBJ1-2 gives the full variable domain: EPEVTQTPSHQVTQMGQEVILRCVPISNHLYFYWYRQILGQKVEFLVSFYNNEISEKSEIFDDQFSVERPDGSNFTLKIRSTKLEDSAMYFCASTPRTSNYGYTFGSGTRLTVV.

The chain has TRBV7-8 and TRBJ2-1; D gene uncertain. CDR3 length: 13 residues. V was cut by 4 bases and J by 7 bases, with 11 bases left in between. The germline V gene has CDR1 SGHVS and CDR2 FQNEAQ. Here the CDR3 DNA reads TGTGCCAGCAGCTCTTCCGTACGGAATGAGCAGTTCTTC. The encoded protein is CASSSSVRNEQFF.

The CDR3: CASSTAMRMTADTQYF. Here the CDR3 DNA reads TGTGCCAGTAGTACTGCAATGAGAATGACGGCAGATACGCAGTATTTT. The V call is TRBV19, the J call TRBJ2-3; no firm D call. The CDR3 is 16 residues long. Per the germline V gene, CDR1 is LNHDA and CDR2 is SQIVND (reference sequence). The V end was cut by 4 bases, the J end by 4 bases, with 18 bases between.